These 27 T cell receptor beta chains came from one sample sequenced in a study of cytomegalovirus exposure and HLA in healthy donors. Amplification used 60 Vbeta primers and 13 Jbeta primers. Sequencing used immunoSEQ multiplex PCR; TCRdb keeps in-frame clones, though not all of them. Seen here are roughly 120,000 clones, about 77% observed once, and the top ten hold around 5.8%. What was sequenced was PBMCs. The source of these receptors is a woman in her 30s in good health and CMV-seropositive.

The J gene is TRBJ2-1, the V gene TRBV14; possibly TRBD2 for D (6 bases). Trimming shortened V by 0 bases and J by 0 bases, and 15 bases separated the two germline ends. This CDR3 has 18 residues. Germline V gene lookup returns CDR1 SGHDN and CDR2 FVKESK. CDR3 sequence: CASSQDQGLPSSYNEQFF. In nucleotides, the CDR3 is TGTGCCAGCAGCCAAGATCAGGGACTCCCGAGCTCCTACAATGAGCAGTTCTTC.

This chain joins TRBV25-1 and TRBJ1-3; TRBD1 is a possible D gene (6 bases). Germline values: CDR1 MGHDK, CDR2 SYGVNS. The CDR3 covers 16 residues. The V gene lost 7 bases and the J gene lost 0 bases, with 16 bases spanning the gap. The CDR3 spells CASMKGGASSGNTIYF. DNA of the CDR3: TGTGCCAGCATGAAAGGGGGGGCTAGCTCTGGAAACACCATATATTTT.

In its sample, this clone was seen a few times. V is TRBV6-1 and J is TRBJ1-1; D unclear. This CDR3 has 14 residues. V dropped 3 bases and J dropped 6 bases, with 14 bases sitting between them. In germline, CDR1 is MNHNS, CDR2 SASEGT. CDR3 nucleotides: TGTGCCAGCAGTGACGGTTACGGGGTTGCTGAAGCTTTCTTT. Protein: CASSDGYGVAEAFF.

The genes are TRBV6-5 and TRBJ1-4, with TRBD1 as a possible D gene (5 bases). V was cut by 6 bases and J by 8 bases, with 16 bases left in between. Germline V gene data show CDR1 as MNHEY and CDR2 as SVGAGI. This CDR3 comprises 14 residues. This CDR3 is CASSNDAGVEKLFF. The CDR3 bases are TGTGCCAGCAGCAACGACGCGGGGGTGGAAAAACTGTTTTTT.

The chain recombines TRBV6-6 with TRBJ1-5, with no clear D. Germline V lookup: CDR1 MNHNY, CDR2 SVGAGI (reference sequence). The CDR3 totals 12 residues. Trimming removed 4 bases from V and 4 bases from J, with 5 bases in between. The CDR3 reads CASSFRNQPQHF. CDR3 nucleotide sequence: TGTGCCAGCAGTTTCAGGAATCAGCCCCAGCATTTT.

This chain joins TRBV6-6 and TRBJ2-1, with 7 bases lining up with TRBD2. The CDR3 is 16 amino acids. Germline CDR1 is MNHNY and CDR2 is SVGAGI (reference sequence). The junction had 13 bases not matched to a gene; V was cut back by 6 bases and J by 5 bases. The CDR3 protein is CASRPTPAGVNNEQFF. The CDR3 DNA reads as TGTGCCAGCAGGCCCACCCCTGCGGGGGTAAACAATGAGCAGTTCTTC.

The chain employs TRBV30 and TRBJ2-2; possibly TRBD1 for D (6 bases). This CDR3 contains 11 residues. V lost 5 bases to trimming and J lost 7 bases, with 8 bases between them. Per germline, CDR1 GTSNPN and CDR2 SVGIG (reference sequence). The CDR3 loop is CAWQGYGELFF. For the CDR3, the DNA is TGTGCCTGGCAGGGGTACGGGGAGCTGTTTTTT.

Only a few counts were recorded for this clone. The CDR3 loop reads CASSFTSGGYEQYF. CDR3 coding DNA: TGTGCCAGCAGTTTTACTAGCGGGGGCTACGAGCAGTACTTC. This chain joins TRBV27 and TRBJ2-7; TRBD2 matches at 11 bases. This CDR3 has 14 amino acids. V dropped 3 bases and J dropped 3; count of bases not matched to a gene: 1. Germline V gene lookup returns CDR1 MNHEY and CDR2 SMNVEV (reference sequence).

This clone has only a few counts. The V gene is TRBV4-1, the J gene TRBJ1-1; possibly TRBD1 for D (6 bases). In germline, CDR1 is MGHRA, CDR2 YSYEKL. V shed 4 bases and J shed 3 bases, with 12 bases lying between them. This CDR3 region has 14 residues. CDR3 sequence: CASSLQGEDTEAFF. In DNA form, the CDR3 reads TGCGCCAGCAGCCTACAGGGTGAAGACACTGAAGCTTTCTTT.

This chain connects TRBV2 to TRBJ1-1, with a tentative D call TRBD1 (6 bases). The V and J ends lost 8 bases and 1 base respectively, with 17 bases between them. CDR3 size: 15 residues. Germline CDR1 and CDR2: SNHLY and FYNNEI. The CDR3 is CASLAQGQPNTEAFF. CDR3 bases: TGTGCCAGCCTGGCCCAAGGACAGCCGAACACTGAAGCTTTCTTT.

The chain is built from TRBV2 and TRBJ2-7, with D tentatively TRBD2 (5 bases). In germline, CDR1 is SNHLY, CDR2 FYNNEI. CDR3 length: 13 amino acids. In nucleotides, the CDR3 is TGTGCTTGCAGTGAGGAGGCGGCCTACGAGCAGTACTTC. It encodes CACSEEAAYEQYF.

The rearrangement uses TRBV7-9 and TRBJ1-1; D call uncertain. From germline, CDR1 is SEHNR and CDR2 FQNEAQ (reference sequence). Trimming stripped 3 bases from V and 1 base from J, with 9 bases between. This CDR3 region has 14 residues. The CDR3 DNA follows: TGTGCCAGCAGCTTTCTAACAGAGAACACTGAAGCTTTCTTT. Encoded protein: CASSFLTENTEAFF.

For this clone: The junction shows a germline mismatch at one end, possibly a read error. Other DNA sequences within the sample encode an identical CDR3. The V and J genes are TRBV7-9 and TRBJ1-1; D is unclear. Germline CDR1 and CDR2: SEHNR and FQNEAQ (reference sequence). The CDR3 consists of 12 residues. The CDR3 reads CSSSFSDTEAFF. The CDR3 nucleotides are TGTTCCAGCAGCTTTTCGGACACTGAAGCTTTCTTT.

CDR3 nucleotide sequence: TGCGCCAGCAGCGGGACAGGGGGCACCGGGGAGCTGTTTTTT. Translation: CASSGTGGTGELFF. V gene TRBV5-1 combines with J gene TRBJ2-2, with 11 bases matching TRBD1. V shed 4 bases and J 4 bases; nucleotides not matched to a gene: 0. This CDR3 is 14 amino acids long. Germline values: CDR1 SGHRS, CDR2 YFSETQ.

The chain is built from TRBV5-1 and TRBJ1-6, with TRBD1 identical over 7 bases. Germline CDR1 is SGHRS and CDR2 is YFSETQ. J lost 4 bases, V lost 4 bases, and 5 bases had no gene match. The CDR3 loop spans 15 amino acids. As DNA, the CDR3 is TGCGCCAGCAGCCCGGGGACAGTGTATAATTCACCCCTCCACTTT. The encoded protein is CASSPGTVYNSPLHF.

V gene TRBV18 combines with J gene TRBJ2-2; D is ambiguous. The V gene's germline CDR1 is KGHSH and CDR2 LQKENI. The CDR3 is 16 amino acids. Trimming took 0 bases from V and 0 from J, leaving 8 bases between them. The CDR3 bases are TGTGCCAGCTCACCACCGCAGGCCACGAACACCGGGGAGCTGTTTTTT. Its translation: CASSPPQATNTGELFF. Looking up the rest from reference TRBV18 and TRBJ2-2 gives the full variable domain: NAGVMQNPRHLVRRRGQEARLRCSPMKGHSHVYWYRQLPEEGLKFMVYLQKENIIDESGMPKERFSAEFPKEGPSILRIQQVVRGDSAAYFCASSPPQATNTGELFFGEGSRLTVL.

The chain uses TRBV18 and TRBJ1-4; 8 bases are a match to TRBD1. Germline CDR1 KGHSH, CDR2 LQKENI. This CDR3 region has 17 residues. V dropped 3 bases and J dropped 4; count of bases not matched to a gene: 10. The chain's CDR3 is CASSPAAGGGLNEKLFF. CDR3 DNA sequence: TGTGCCAGCTCACCGGCGGCAGGGGGCGGCCTTAATGAAAAACTGTTTTTT.

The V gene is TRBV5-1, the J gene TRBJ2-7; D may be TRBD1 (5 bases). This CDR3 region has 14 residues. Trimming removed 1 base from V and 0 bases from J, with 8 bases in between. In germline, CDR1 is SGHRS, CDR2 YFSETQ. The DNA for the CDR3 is TGCGCCAGCAGCTTGCAGGGAAGCTCCTACGAGCAGTACTTC. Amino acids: CASSLQGSSYEQYF.

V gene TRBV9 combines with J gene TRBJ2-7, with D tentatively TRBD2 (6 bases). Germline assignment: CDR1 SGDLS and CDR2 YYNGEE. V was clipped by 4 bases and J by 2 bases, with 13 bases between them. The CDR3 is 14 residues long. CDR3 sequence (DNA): TGTGCCAGCAGCACCCGGGACTTAGCCTACGAGCAGTACTTC. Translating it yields CASSTRDLAYEQYF. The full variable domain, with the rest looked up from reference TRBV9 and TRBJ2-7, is DSGVTQTPKHLITATGQRVTLRCSPRSGDLSVYWYQQSLDQGLQFLIQYYNGEERAKGNILERFSAQQFPDLHSELNLSSLELGDSALYFCASSTRDLAYEQYFGPGTRLTVT.

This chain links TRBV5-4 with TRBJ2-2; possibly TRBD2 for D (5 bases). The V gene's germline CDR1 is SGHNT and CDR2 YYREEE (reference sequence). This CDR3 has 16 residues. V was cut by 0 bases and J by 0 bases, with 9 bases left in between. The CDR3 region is CASSLGVSANTGELFF. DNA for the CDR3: TGTGCCAGCAGCTTGGGGGTTAGCGCGAACACCGGGGAGCTGTTTTTT.

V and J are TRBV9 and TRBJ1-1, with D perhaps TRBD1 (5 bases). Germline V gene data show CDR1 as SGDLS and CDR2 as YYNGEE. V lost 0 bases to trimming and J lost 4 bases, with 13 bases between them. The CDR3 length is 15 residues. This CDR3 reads CASSVDGGTGTEAFF. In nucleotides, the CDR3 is TGTGCCAGCAGCGTAGATGGAGGGACCGGCACTGAAGCTTTCTTT.

The CDR3 region has the DNA TGTGCCAGCAGTGAGAGCACGCTTTTTTATAGCAATCAGCCCCAGCATTTT. Translated, it gives CASSESTLFYSNQPQHF. The rearrangement joins TRBV6-1 to TRBJ1-5; no definite D call. CDR1 and CDR2 from the germline V gene are MNHNS and SASEGT. This CDR3 spans 17 amino acids. Trimming shortened V by 3 bases and J by 0 bases, and 15 bases separated the two germline ends.

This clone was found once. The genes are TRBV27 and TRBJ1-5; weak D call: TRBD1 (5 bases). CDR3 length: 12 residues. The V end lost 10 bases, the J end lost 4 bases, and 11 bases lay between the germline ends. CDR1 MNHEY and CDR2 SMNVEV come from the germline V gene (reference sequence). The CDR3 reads CATATANQPQHF. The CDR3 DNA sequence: TGTGCCACCGCGACAGCAAATCAGCCCCAGCATTTT.

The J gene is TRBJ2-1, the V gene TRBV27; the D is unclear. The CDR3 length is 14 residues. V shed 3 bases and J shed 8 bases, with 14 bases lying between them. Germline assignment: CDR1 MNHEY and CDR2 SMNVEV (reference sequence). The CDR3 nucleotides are TGTGCCAGCAGTTTTCTTACCCTTCGGGATGAGCAGTTCTTC. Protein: CASSFLTLRDEQFF.

CDR3 sequence reads: CASSYGNQADEQYF. CDR3 nucleotide sequence: TGTGCCAGCAGCTACGGGAATCAAGCGGACGAGCAGTACTTC. The chain joins TRBV7-9 to TRBJ2-7, with a weak D call TRBD2 (5 bases). V shed 4 bases and J shed 5 bases, with 15 bases lying between them. Germline CDR1 and CDR2: SEHNR and FQNEAQ (reference sequence). The CDR3 spans 14 residues.

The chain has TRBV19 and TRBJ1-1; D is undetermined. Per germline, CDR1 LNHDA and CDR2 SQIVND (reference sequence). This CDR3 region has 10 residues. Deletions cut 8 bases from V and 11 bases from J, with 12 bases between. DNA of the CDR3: TGTGCCAGTTATTTCGTCCGGGCTTTCTTT. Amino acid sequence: CASYFVRAFF.

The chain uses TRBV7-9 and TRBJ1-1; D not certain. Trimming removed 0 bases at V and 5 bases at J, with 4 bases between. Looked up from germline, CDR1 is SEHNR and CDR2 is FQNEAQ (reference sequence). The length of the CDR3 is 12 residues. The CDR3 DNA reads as TGTGCCAGCAGCTTAGCCCTTACTGAAGCTTTCTTT. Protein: CASSLALTEAFF.